The next 3 T cell receptor beta chains were all read from a single sample in a study of cytomegalovirus exposure and HLA in healthy donors. Both 60 Vbeta primers and 13 Jbeta primers went into the PCR. The assay was immunoSEQ multiplex PCR, and TCRdb's table has in-frame clones only and misses some. The sample gives fewer than 110,000 clones, 76% of which show up once; 4.1% is in the top ten. Sequencing was carried out using PBMCs. These TCRs come from a middle-aged man in good health and CMV-seronegative.

The chain is built from TRBV5-4 and TRBJ2-1, with 8 bases matching TRBD1. This CDR3 is built from 12 residues. V was clipped by 4 bases and J by 15 bases; unmatched bases: 9. The V gene's germline CDR1 is SGHNT and CDR2 YYREEE (reference sequence). DNA of the CDR3: TGTGCCAGCAGCACTTCGACAGGGGCCGTGTTCTTC. Protein: CASSTSTGAVFF.

A word on this clone: The junction departs from the called germline gene at one end, perhaps through a read error. The same CDR3 is also encoded by other DNA sequences in this sample. The rearrangement uses TRBV27 and TRBJ1-6; D call uncertain. The CDR3 loop spans 17 amino acids. CDR1 and CDR2 (germline): MNHEY, SMNVEV (reference sequence). The chain's CDR3 is CASSRKDLRLYNSPLHF. CDR3 sequence (DNA): TGTGCCAGCAGTCGAAAGGATCTGCGGCTCTATAATTCCCCCCTCCACTTT.

The V call is TRBV15, the J call TRBJ1-1; no reliable D call. CDR3 size: 13 residues. The germline CDR1 and CDR2 sequences are LNHNV and YYDKDF (reference sequence). Trimming left V 2 bases short and J 7 bases short, with 11 bases between. This chain's CDR3 is CATSRQETIEAFF. As DNA, the CDR3 is TGTGCCACCAGCAGACAGGAAACGATTGAAGCTTTCTTT.